This T cell receptor (beta chain) stems from a study of blood T cell repertoires in COVID-19 (dated by TCRdb to 2018 to 2021). For the wider study: The collaborator samples originated in the United States, Italy and Spain and spanned the acute and convalescent phases of COVID-19. The material from the prospective study consisted of cDNA or gDNA derived from T cells, B-cell-depleted T cells, or PBMCs. HLA class I and class II types, where available, came from metadata supplied by the sample provider rather than from assay-based typing. The repertoires were released in a freely available public database meant as a resource for research on the immune response to SARS-CoV-2. Subjects who had been exposed to COVID-19, were actively infected with it, or had recovered from it provided the deeply sampled blood TCRbeta repertoires that made up the dataset. Sample metadata almost always included a de-identified subject ID, COVID-19 status, age in years and sex. The samples were drawn from the first 160 participants of the ongoing ImmuneRACE study and from more than 1,000 subjects provided by 6 global collaborators. Here is what the overall study found, with its caveats: The quantity of clinical and demographic metadata differed by source and by participant and was supplied without curation.

TCRbeta CDR3 regions were amplified from genomic DNA using the immunoSEQ Assay, a bias-controlled multiplex PCR. On the study's bioinformatics: Nucleated cell counts per sample were estimated from amplification of reference gene primers within the assay. To quantify the absolute abundance of each unique TCRbeta CDR3 rearrangement, sequence reads were collapsed and filtered. For each sample, productive Simpson clonality was calculated as the square root of Simpson's diversity index over productive rearrangements. TCRdb took this table from immuneACCESS and kept in-frame rearrangements with V and J called. Such tables lack part of the clones; where checked against another copy, unresolved V genes explain under half of the gap, and the rest is unexplained. For V, J and clone size, that table is used; D and trimming come from the DNA. This sample has about 240,000 clones in its table, and about 83% of those were observed once. Clones ranked in the top ten supply approximately 2% of the sample.

A second Seattle source provided samples from volunteer blood donors who had recovered from COVID-19. Whole blood was collected in K2EDTA tubes by collaborating institutions according to the institutions' own protocols. For TCRbeta analysis, collaborators shipped samples as frozen whole blood, isolated PBMCs, or DNA extracted from either of those sample types. In regard to this clone: The clone's antigen remains unknown. Qualities for individual bases were not recorded, and no much larger clone is one base off.

The germline V gene encodes CDR1 SGHKS and CDR2 YYEKEE (reference sequence). The CDR3 has 15 amino acids, counting the end cysteine and phenylalanine. Just the 45-base CDR3 DNA is kept, in frame starting at base 1. V drops 7 bases and J drops 4 bases, leaving 20 bases in between. Here the chain combines TRBV5-5 and TRBJ2-5; TRBD1 could be the D gene, as 5 bases match. Sequenced material: peripheral blood. The receptor's source is a man younger than 40 who had recovered from COVID-19. The CDR3 sequence is CASAKPTEVPETQYF. The DNA sequence is TGTGCCAGCGCCAAGCCGACAGAGGTGCCAGAGACCCAGTACTTC.